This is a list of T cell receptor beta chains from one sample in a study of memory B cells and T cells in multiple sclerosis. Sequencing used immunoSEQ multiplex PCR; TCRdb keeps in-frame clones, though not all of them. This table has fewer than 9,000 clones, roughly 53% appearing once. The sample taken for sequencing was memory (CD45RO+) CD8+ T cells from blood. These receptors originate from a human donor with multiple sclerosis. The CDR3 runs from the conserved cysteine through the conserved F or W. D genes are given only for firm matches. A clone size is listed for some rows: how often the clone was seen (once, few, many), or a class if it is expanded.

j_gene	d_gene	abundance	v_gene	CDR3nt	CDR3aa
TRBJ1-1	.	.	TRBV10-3	TGTGCCATCAGTGAGTTTCAGGGGCGGAACACTGAAGCTTTCTTT	CAISEFQGRNTEAFF
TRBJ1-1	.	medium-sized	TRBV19	TGTGCCAGTAGTACCCCCGGGATTCTCAATGAAGCTTTCTTT	CASSTPGILNEAFF
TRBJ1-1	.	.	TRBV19	TGTGCCAGTAGTCAGACATCCTCGAACACTGAAGCTTTCTTT	CASSQTSSNTEAFF
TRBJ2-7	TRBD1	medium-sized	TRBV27	TGTGCCAGCAGGACAGGGGGTACGGGCGAGCAGTACTTC	CASRTGGTGEQYF
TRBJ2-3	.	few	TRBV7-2	TGTGCCAGCAGCTTAGGCGTGGGGGGGCGCACAGATACGCAGTATTTT	CASSLGVGGRTDTQYF
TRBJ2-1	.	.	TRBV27	TGTGCCAGCAGTTTATCGGCCCTAGCGAGCTCCTACAATGAGCAGTTCTTC	CASSLSALASSYNEQFF
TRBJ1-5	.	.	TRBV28	TGTGCCAGCAGTTATCCCCTTTTCCCTCCAGATAGCAATCAGCCCCAGCATTTT	CASSYPLFPPDSNQPQHF
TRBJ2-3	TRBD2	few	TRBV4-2	TGTGCCAGCAGCCAAGGGCTAGCGGGAGGGCCAGATACGCAGTATTTT	CASSQGLAGGPDTQYF
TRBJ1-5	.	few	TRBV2	TGTGCCAGCAGTGAAGCGCAGGGTATTCAGCCCCAGCATTTT	CASSEAQGIQPQHF
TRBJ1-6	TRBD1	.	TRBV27	TGTGCCAGCAGTCCATGGGACAGGGGTGATTCACCCCTCCACTTT	CASSPWDRGDSPLHF
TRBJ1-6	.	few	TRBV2	TGTGCCAGGAAGAGCTCCTATAATTCACCCCTCCACTTT	CARKSSYNSPLHF
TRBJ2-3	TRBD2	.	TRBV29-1	TGCAGCGTTGACGGGACAGCAATACTAGCGGGGGGTACAGATACGCAGTATTTT	CSVDGTAILAGGTDTQYF
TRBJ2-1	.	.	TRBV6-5	TGTGCCAGCCATAGGGTGGGAGCTGGATACAATGAGCAGTTCTTC	CASHRVGAGYNEQFF
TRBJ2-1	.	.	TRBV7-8	TGTGCCAGCAGCTTAGCTAGCGCTTACAATGAGCAGTTCTTC	CASSLASAYNEQFF
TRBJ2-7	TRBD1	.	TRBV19	TGTGCCAGTAGTGACTCTGGGACAGGGTTCTACGAGCAGTACTTC	CASSDSGTGFYEQYF
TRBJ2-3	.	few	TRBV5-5	TGTGCCAGCAGCTCCCGGGACACACGCACAGATACGCAGTATTTT	CASSSRDTRTDTQYF
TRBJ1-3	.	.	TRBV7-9	TGTGCCAGCAGCCCGAATATTGCAGGTTCTGGAAACACCATATATTTT	CASSPNIAGSGNTIYF
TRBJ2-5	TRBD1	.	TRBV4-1	TGCGCCAGCAGCCAACCAATCGACAGGGGGGGAGAGACCCAGTACTTC	CASSQPIDRGGETQYF
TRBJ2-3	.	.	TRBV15	TGTGCCACCAGCAGAGAGGCCCGAGTTACTAATACGCAGTATTTT	CATSREARVTNTQYF
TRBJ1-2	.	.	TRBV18	TGTGCCAGCTCACCACCGGCGTCCCTGACAGGCTTACCCGACTATGGCTACACCTTC	CASSPPASLTGLPDYGYTF
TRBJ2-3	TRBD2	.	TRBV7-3	TGTGCCAGCAGCTTAATAGCGGCGGGAGGAAGCACAGATACGCAGTATTTT	CASSLIAAGGSTDTQYF
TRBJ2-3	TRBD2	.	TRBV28	TGTGCCAGCAGTCTGGGGCTAGCGGGAGTAACCCGCACAGATACGCAGTATTTT	CASSLGLAGVTRTDTQYF
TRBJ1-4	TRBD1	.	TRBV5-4	TGTGCCAGCAGCCAAGGGACAGTGCGTGAAAAACTGTTTTTT	CASSQGTVREKLFF
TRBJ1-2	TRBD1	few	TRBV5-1	TGCGCCAGCAGCTGGGGGGACAGGGATAACTATGGCTACACCTTC	CASSWGDRDNYGYTF
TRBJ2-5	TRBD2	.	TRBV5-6	TGTGCCAGCAGCTTGGGGGTAGCGGGGAGGAGTACCCTTGGAGAGACCCAGTACTTC	CASSLGVAGRSTLGETQYF
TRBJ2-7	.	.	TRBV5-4	TGTGCCAGCAGCTTGGGATTTAGCGAGCAGTACTTC	CASSLGFSEQYF
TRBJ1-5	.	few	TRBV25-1	TGTGCCAGCAGTGAAGGGGGAGGTGGCCAGCATTTT	CASSEGGGGQHF
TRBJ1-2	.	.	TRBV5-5	TGTGCCAGCAGCTTGGATCTAGGGGTGTTCTATGGCTACACCTTC	CASSLDLGVFYGYTF
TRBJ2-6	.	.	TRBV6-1	TGTGCCAGCAGTGAAGGGGCCGGGGCCAACGTCCTGACTTTC	CASSEGAGANVLTF
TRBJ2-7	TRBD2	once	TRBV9	TGTGCCAGCAGCGCGGCCTCTAGCGGGGGGGCCGAGCAGTACTTC	CASSAASSGGAEQYF
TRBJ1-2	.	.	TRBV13	TGTGCCAGCAGCCCTACAGGGAACTATGGCTACACCTTC	CASSPTGNYGYTF
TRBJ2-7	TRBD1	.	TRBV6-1	TGTGCCAGCATCCCTCAAGGACAGGGTCCTTTCGAGCAGTACTTC	CASIPQGQGPFEQYF
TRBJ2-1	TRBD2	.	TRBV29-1	TGCAGCGTAGGACTAGCGGGTATCTTTGAGCAGTTCTTC	CSVGLAGIFEQFF
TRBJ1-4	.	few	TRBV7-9	TGTGCCAGCAGCTCCTTGGGGCGAGTAGGAGAAAAACTGTTTTTT	CASSSLGRVGEKLFF
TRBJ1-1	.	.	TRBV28	TGTGCCAGCAGTTCGGGGAGCAGTTGGAACACTGAAGCTTTCTTT	CASSSGSSWNTEAFF
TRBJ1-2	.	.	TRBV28	TGTGCCAGCAGTTTAAGTACAGGAACCTATGGCTACACCTTC	CASSLSTGTYGYTF
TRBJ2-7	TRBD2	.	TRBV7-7	TGTGCTAGCAGCTTTAGACTAGCTGGCGAGCAGTACTTC	CASSFRLAGEQYF
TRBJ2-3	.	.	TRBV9	TGTGCCAGCAGCCGCTCGGGGGGCGGGGGTACAGATACGCAGTATTTT	CASSRSGGGGTDTQYF
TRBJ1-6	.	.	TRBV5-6	TGTGCCAGCAGCTTGACAGGTCCTAGCTCCTATAATTCACCCCTCCACTTT	CASSLTGPSSYNSPLHF
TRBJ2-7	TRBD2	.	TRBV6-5	TGTGCCAGCAGTTACCGGACTAGCAACGAGCAGTACTTC	CASSYRTSNEQYF
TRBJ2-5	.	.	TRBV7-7	TGTGCCAGCAGCTTAGAGCCAGGTCAAGAGACCCAGTACTTC	CASSLEPGQETQYF
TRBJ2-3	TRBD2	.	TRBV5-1	TGCGCCAGCAGCTTTTACGGACTAGCGGGAGATAGCACAGATACGCAGTATTTT	CASSFYGLAGDSTDTQYF
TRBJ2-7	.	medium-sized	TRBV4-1	TGCGCCAGCAGCCAATCGAGCGGACCCTCCTACGAGCAGTACTTC	CASSQSSGPSYEQYF
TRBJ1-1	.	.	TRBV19	TGTGCCAGTAGTATCGACAGCTACACTGAAGCTTTCTTT	CASSIDSYTEAFF
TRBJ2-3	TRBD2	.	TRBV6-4	TGTGCCAGCAGTGAAGGTCGGGGGGGCGGCACAGATACGCAGTATTTT	CASSEGRGGGTDTQYF
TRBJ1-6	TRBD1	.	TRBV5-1	TGCGCCAGCAGCTCTAAACGGCCGGGACAGTATAATTCACCCCTCCACTTT	CASSSKRPGQYNSPLHF
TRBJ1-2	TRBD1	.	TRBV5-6	TGTGCCAGCAGCTTGGGGACAGGGGTCTATGGCTACACCTTC	CASSLGTGVYGYTF
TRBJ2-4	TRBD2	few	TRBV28	TGTGCCAGCAGTTTGGTTAGCGGGAGGGCCTTGGCCAAAAACATTCAGTACTTC	CASSLVSGRALAKNIQYF
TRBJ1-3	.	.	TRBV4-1	TGCGCCAGCAGCCCCCAGACAGGACGGGTGGACACCATATATTTT	CASSPQTGRVDTIYF
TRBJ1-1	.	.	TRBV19	TGTGCCAGTAGTATAGGGCAGTCCCACACTGAAGCTTTCTTT	CASSIGQSHTEAFF
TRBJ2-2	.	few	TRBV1	TGCACCAGCAGCCGATATGACAGGGGGGGCCTAGGGGTATCGGGGACCGGGGAGCTGTTTTTT	CTSSRYDRGGLGVSGTGELFF
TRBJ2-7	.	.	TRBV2	TGTGCCAGCAGGGGGACATACTACGAGCAGTACTTC	CASRGTYYEQYF
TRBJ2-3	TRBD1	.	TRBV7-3	TGTGCCAGCAGCCTCCGAATCCCGGGACAGGGGCAAGGTAGTGCAGATACGCAGTATTTT	CASSLRIPGQGQGSADTQYF
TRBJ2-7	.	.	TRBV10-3	TGTGCCAGCAGTTACGGCGGGGAGCAGTACTTC	CASSYGGEQYF
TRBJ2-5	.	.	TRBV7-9	TGTGCCAGCAGCCCAGGGTTCTCAGAGACCCAGTACTTC	CASSPGFSETQYF
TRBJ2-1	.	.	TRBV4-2	TGTGCCAGCAGCCAAGGGGGGGGGCTCAATGAGCAGTTCTTC	CASSQGGGLNEQFF